What follows are 26 T cell receptor beta chains derived from one specimen sequenced in a study of circulating CD8 cells and anti-PD-1 response in melanoma. From live CD3+CD8+TCRalphabeta+ cells, four PD-1 and/or TIGIT subsets were sorted. Using around 14 ng of total RNA, TCR libraries were made with the QIAseq Immune Repertoire TCR panel. TCRdb redid the calling of the reads with MiXCR, one entry per CDR3 protein. The sample carries about 920 distinct CDR3 sequences, approximately 6.1% recorded once. The sample consisted of CD8+ T cells from PBMCs, taken at baseline or after one month of anti-PD-1 therapy (not recorded which). All receptors come from a human donor with melanoma.

This clonotype is termed large (0.1 to 1%). This chain uses TRBV25-1 with TRBJ2-1; no definite D call. CDR1 and CDR2 (germline): MGHDK, SYGVNS. V was shortened by 4 bases and J by 1 base, with 5 bases between the two germline ends. This CDR3 spans 13 amino acids. The CDR3 loop reads CASSAQSYNEQFF. The CDR3 DNA follows: TGTGCCAGCAGTGCTCAGTCCTACAATGAGCAGTTCTTC.

This clonotype is medium-sized (0.01 to 0.1%) by share. The rearrangement links TRBV5-6 to TRBJ1-1, with a possible D match to TRBD1 (5 bases). CDR1 and CDR2 from the germline V gene are SGHDT and YYEEEE. V lost 4 bases and J 6 bases, leaving 16 bases between the germline ends. The CDR3 is 14 amino acids. CDR3 bases: TGTGCCAGCAGCGTGTGGGCGACAGTTCCTGAAGCTTTCTTT. Translation gives CASSVWATVPEAFF.

This clonotype has only a few counts. The J gene is TRBJ2-7, the V gene TRBV19; D gene unclear. Germline CDR1 and CDR2: LNHDA and SQIVND (reference sequence). The CDR3 is made up of 14 amino acids. Trimming took off 10 bases at V and 0 bases at J, with 16 bases between the two ends. In DNA, the CDR3 is TGTGCCACTTCCGACGTCAACCTCTCCTACGAGCAGTACTTC. Translation gives CATSDVNLSYEQYF. Full variable domain (missing parts from reference TRBV19 and TRBJ2-7): DGGITQSPKYLFRKEGQNVTLSCEQNLNHDAMYWYRQDPGQGLRLIYYSQIVNDFQKGDIAEGYSVSREKKESFPLTVTSAQKNPTAFYLCATSDVNLSYEQYFGPGTRLTVT.

By sample share, this clonotype is medium-sized (0.01 to 0.1%). The chain joins TRBV6-6 to TRBJ2-3, with 8 bases that match TRBD2. This CDR3 region has 15 residues. V was clipped by 8 bases and J by 5 bases; unmatched bases: 12. Germline assignment: CDR1 MNHNY and CDR2 SVGAGI (reference sequence). CDR3 sequence: CASARGSGAVDTQYF. Written as DNA, the CDR3 is TGTGCCAGCGCCAGGGGTAGCGGGGCCGTAGATACGCAGTATTTT.

This clonotype is large in the sample. V gene TRBV27 combines with J gene TRBJ1-1; D remains ambiguous. Germline V gene lookup returns CDR1 MNHEY and CDR2 SMNVEV (reference sequence). There are 14 residues in the CDR3. Trimming stripped 5 bases from V and 4 bases from J, with 14 bases between. The CDR3 nucleotides read TGTGCCAGCAGTGTGGGCTTCGTAGGCACTGAAGCTTTCTTT. Protein product: CASSVGFVGTEAFF.

This clonotype is labeled as medium-sized (0.01 to 0.1%). The chain couples TRBV28 to TRBJ2-7, with 10 bases that match TRBD2. The germline CDR1 and CDR2 sequences are MDHEN and SYDVKM. The CDR3 length is 14 residues. V was pared by 2 bases and J by 2 bases, with 0 bases of the junction left unmatched. As DNA, the CDR3 is TGTGCCAGCAGTTTACTAGCGGGAGCCTACGAGCAGTACTTC. It translates to CASSLLAGAYEQYF.

This clonotype is labeled medium-sized (0.01 to 0.1%). The V and J genes are TRBV20-1 and TRBJ2-7, with D possibly TRBD2 on 7 matching bases. CDR1 and CDR2 (germline): DFQATT, SNEGSKA (reference sequence). This CDR3 contains 14 residues. Trimming removed 2 bases at V and 7 bases at J, with 18 bases between. The CDR3 DNA reads as TGCAGTGCTAGACCCCGACTAGCTACAGGGGAGCAGTACTTC. Translating gives CSARPRLATGEQYF.

This clonotype has only a few counts. This may be a read error: a much more frequent sequence differs by one nucleotide. The V gene is TRBV27, the J gene TRBJ2-7; the D is unclear. The V end lost 6 bases, the J end lost 5 bases, and 14 bases lay between the germline ends. From germline, CDR1 is MNHEY and CDR2 SMNVEV (reference sequence). The CDR3 extends over 13 amino acids. The chain's CDR3 is CASRKSPPNEQYF. The CDR3 nucleotides are TGTGCCAGCAGGAAATCCCCTCCAAACGAGCAGTACTTC.

This clonotype showed up just a few times. Sequence at one end of the junction differs from germline and may be a read error. J is TRBJ2-7 and V is TRBV7-2; tentatively, D is TRBD1 (8 bases). This CDR3 contains 15 residues. Germline CDR1 SGHTA, CDR2 FQGNSA. The CDR3 loop reads CASSLDREGSDEQHF. CDR3 bases: TGTGCCAGCAGCTTGGACAGGGAGGGGAGCGACGAGCAGCACTTC.

In its sample, this clonotype is large (0.1 to 1%). This chain joins TRBV5-6 and TRBJ1-2, with D tentatively TRBD1 (6 bases). The V gene's germline CDR1 is SGHDT and CDR2 YYEEEE. The CDR3 spans 14 residues. V was pared by 4 bases and J by 4 bases, with 14 bases between. CDR3 sequence: CASSPGQIFYGYTF. The CDR3 coding sequence is TGTGCCAGCAGCCCCGGACAGATTTTCTATGGCTACACCTTC.

V is TRBV7-3 and J is TRBJ2-2; perhaps D is TRBD1 or TRBD2 (6 bases each). This CDR3 is 17 amino acids long. Germline lookup yields CDR1 SGHTA and CDR2 FQGTGA. With 0 bases removed from V and 1 base from J, the gap between germline ends came to 12 bases. CDR3 loop: CASSLTPGAQNTGELFF. DNA of the CDR3: TGTGCCAGCAGCTTAACCCCGGGGGCGCAGAACACCGGGGAGCTGTTTTTT.

Within the sample, this clonotype is medium-sized. The chain employs TRBV28 and TRBJ2-3; possibly TRBD2 for D (6 bases). Germline V CDR1 and CDR2: MDHEN, SYDVKM. V dropped 3 bases and J dropped 11 bases, with 9 bases sitting between them. The length of the CDR3 is 11 residues. Written as DNA, the CDR3 is TGTGCCAGCAGTTTGGGACTGGGGCAGTATTTT. This codes for CASSLGLGQYF.

This clonotype was counted only a few times. The V and J genes are TRBV19 and TRBJ2-3, with D possibly being TRBD1 or TRBD2 (6 bases each). The CDR3 contains 14 residues. The V and J ends lost 3 bases and 2 bases respectively, with 9 bases between them. Germline V gives CDR1 LNHDA, CDR2 SQIVND (reference sequence). The CDR3 reads CASSIRGPTDTQYF. The CDR3 DNA sequence: TGTGCCAGTAGTATCCGGGGGCCCACAGATACGCAGTATTTT.

J is TRBJ1-1 and V is TRBV19, with D hard to call. This CDR3 is built from 13 residues. V lost 3 bases and J lost 0, with 5 bases in between. CDR1 and CDR2 from the germline V gene are LNHDA and SQIVND (reference sequence). The CDR3 nucleotides read TGTGCCAGTAGTATCGGGATGAACACTGAAGCTTTCTTT. As protein: CASSIGMNTEAFF.

About this clonotype itself: This sequence is one base from a far larger clone and is likely a read error. The chain has TRBV19 and TRBJ2-1; D gene unclear. V was shortened by 4 bases and J by 10 bases, with 17 bases between the two germline ends. The germline V gene has CDR1 LNHDA and CDR2 SQIVND (reference sequence). This CDR3 has 14 amino acids. In DNA form, the CDR3 reads TGTGCCAGTAGTAACCGACTGGGTCCCTACGAGCAGTTCTTC. Amino acids: CASSNRLGPYEQFF.

Comments on this clonotype: A much larger clone differs from this one at a single base, so this may be a read error. The chain links TRBV28 to TRBJ2-5; TRBD2 matches 10 bases. The CDR3 spans 18 residues. Germline-derived CDR1 and CDR2 are MDHEN and SYDVKM. V trimming: 7 bases; J trimming: 7 bases; junction bases outside the gene matches: 21. CDR3: CASTLGSIGLAGVGTQYF. The DNA of the CDR3 is TGTGCCAGCACCTTGGGATCCATAGGGCTAGCGGGGGTCGGGACCCAGTACTTC. The whole variable domain, filled in from reference TRBV28 and TRBJ2-5, reads DVKVTQSSRYLVKRTGEKVFLECVQDMDHENMFWYRQDPGLGLRLIYFSYDVKMKEKGDIPEGYSVSREKKERFSLILESASTNQTSMYLCASTLGSIGLAGVGTQYFGPGTRLLVL.

This clonotype is deemed medium-sized. V gene TRBV2 combines with J gene TRBJ1-5; D is possibly TRBD1 (5 bases). The germline V gene has CDR1 SNHLY and CDR2 FYNNEI. The CDR3 totals 14 residues. V lost 2 bases, J lost 7 bases, and 12 bases lay in between. DNA of the CDR3: TGTGCCAGCAGTGAACCCCAGGGTACCCAGCCCCAGCATTTT. Protein product: CASSEPQGTQPQHF.

Sample share makes this clonotype large. The V call is TRBV25-1, the J call TRBJ2-7; the match to TRBD1 covers 9 bases. The CDR3 loop spans 12 amino acids. Germline CDR1 and CDR2: MGHDK and SYGVNS. V shed 5 bases, J shed 5 bases, and the junction held 1 base outside the gene matches. CDR3 residues: CASSWDRDEQYF. CDR3 DNA: TGTGCCAGCAGTTGGGACAGGGACGAGCAGTACTTC.

This clonotype was detected only a few times. The rearrangement uses TRBV19 and TRBJ2-7; tentative D call: TRBD2 (6 bases). V lost 1 base and J 0 bases, leaving 7 bases between the germline ends. The V gene's germline CDR1 is LNHDA and CDR2 SQIVND (reference sequence). This CDR3 has 14 residues. DNA for the CDR3: TGTGCCAGTAGTATAGTGGAGGGCTCCTACGAGCAGTACTTC. This gives the protein CASSIVEGSYEQYF.

By frequency in the sample, this clonotype is large. The chain uses TRBV28 and TRBJ2-1, with D possibly TRBD1 on 7 matching bases. Between the trimmed V and J ends, which lost 7 bases and 6 bases, there was a span of 19 bases. This CDR3 is 15 amino acids long. Germline V lookup: CDR1 MDHEN, CDR2 SYDVKM. CDR3 region: CASTSGQGGLNEQFF. DNA for the CDR3: TGTGCCAGCACCTCTGGGCAGGGGGGTCTCAATGAGCAGTTCTTC.

The J gene is TRBJ2-1, the V gene TRBV14, with 8 bases that match TRBD1. V lost 1 base and J lost 7; bases outside the gene matches: 3. From germline, CDR1 is SGHDN and CDR2 FVKESK. The CDR3 spans 14 residues. The CDR3 here is CASSQGQGTNEQFF. CDR3 coding DNA: TGTGCCAGCAGCCAAGGACAGGGGACGAATGAGCAGTTCTTC.

This clonotype is labeled as large. This rearrangement joins TRBV27 to TRBJ2-2; perhaps TRBD2 as D (7 bases). V was cut by 0 bases and J by 6 bases, with 14 bases left in between. CDR1 is MNHEY and CDR2 is SMNVEV in the germline V gene (reference sequence). This CDR3 region has 16 residues. The CDR3: CASSLSSTGRAGELFF. In DNA form, the CDR3 reads TGTGCCAGCAGTTTATCTTCTACAGGGAGGGCCGGGGAGCTGTTTTTT.

This clonotype is judged medium-sized (0.01 to 0.1%). The rearrangement joins TRBV20-1 to TRBJ1-2; 9 nucleotides agree with TRBD1. Germline CDR1 and CDR2: DFQATT and SNEGSKA (reference sequence). The CDR3 is 16 residues long. V dropped 0 bases and J dropped 1; count of bases not matched to a gene: 6. CDR3 DNA: TGCAGTGCTAGAGATCAGGGGACAGGGTTTAACTATGGCTACACCTTC. Protein product: CSARDQGTGFNYGYTF.

By share of the sample, this clonotype is medium-sized. V is TRBV28 and J is TRBJ2-1; 7 bases are shared with TRBD1. Germline CDR1 and CDR2: MDHEN and SYDVKM. V lost 6 bases to trimming and J lost 8 bases; unmatched junction nucleotides: 13. The CDR3 is 15 residues long. The DNA for the CDR3 is TGTGCCAGCAGCCACCCCGGCAGGGGGATAGATGAGCAGTTCTTC. Residues: CASSHPGRGIDEQFF. The full variable domain, its missing parts supplied by reference TRBV28 and TRBJ2-1, is DVKVTQSSRYLVKRTGEKVFLECVQDMDHENMFWYRQDPGLGLRLIYFSYDVKMKEKGDIPEGYSVSREKKERFSLILESASTNQTSMYLCASSHPGRGIDEQFFGPGTRLTVL.

By frequency in the sample, this clonotype is large. V is TRBV25-1 and J is TRBJ2-5; D ambiguous. V dropped 8 bases and J dropped 5 bases, with 9 bases sitting between them. Germline values: CDR1 MGHDK, CDR2 SYGVNS. CDR3 length: 11 residues. CDR3 region: CASGMLETQYF. The CDR3 DNA sequence: TGTGCCAGCGGCATGTTGGAGACCCAGTACTTC.

Sample share makes this clonotype large. This chain links TRBV7-2 with TRBJ2-5; no reliable D call. Germline CDR1 and CDR2: SGHTA and FQGNSA. CDR3 size: 14 residues. V gave up 2 bases and J gave up 1 base, with 8 bases separating them. As DNA, the CDR3 is TGTGCCAGCAGCTTAAGGGCCTCCCAAGAGACCCAGTACTTC. Translated: CASSLRASQETQYF.